The clone carrying this TCR beta chain was seen a few times. The antigen remains undetermined. Via the markers CD45RO/CCR7/CD25/CD127/CD95/CD27, stem cell-like memory, regulatory, central memory and naive CD4+ cells were sorted. CDR3 size: 15 residues. The junction had 12 bases not matched to a gene; V was cut back by 8 bases and J by 5 bases. CDR1 is MDHEN, CDR2 SYDVKM, per germline. The whole isolated RNA underwent reverse transcription, so sequencing captured expressed TCRB transcripts. Sequencing used immunoSEQ multiplex PCR; TCRdb keeps in-frame clones, though not all of them. The repertoire has roughly 260,000 clones, roughly 10% of them found once; the top ten carry around 0.018%. These data come from a study of beta chain features in type 1 diabetes. Study conclusions and caveats: Patients with Type 1 diabetes showed moderately but significantly shorter TCRB CDR3s in all four CD4+ subsets. When VDJ junctions were examined, type 1 diabetes patients showed fewer insertions and more deletions.

J is TRBJ2-5 and V is TRBV28; TRBD1 matches at 9 bases. The receptor was derived from a man aged 25 to 40 with type 1 diabetes. Source material: naive CD4+ T cells from blood. CDR3: CASCHGQGITETQYF. The CDR3 DNA reads as TGTGCCAGCTGCCACGGACAGGGGATCACTGAGACCCAGTACTTC.